A single sample gave rise to the 14 T cell receptor beta chains below, sequenced in a study of tumor-infiltrating lymphocytes in primary liver carcinoma listed by TCRdb under 2017. Without any cell sorting, total RNA and DNA were co-extracted from about 20-30 mg of bulk tissue using the AllPrep DNA/RNA mini kit. Sequencer: Illumina HiSeq 2500. Starting from approximately 500 ng total RNA, TCRbeta-specific cDNA was produced by reverse transcription with a constant-region primer and ProtoScript II reverse transcriptase. TCRbeta libraries were built with three nested multiplex PCR rounds, a slightly modified ARM-PCR procedure. The first two PCR rounds used multiplex TRBV1-TRBV30 forward primers with a Cbeta reverse primer, each for approximately 10 cycles. TCRdb handled the public reads itself, with Q25 trimming in fastp and clone calling in MiXCR, and kept productive beta chains. Rows with one shared CDR3 protein collapse into an entry with the most common genes and DNA. In this sample the table shows approximately 22,000 distinct CDR3 sequences, 65% to 85% of which occur a single time. More than 35% of the sample rests with the top ten.

The specimen sequenced was liver tumor tissue from sampling region 1. The cell subset or site label here, explained by the study, means: tumor region T1, superior pole. All receptors derive from a man in his forties or fifties with primary liver carcinoma and hepatitis B virus infection.

Notes on this clonotype: A clone one base away is much larger, so this may be a read error. The gene calls are TRBV12-5 and TRBJ2-1; 7 positions match TRBD2. The CDR3 spans 15 residues. The V and J ends lost 6 bases and 8 bases, in that order; junction bases with no gene match: 13. CDR1 LGHNT and CDR2 FRNRAP come from the germline V gene. Here the CDR3 DNA reads TGTGCTAGTGGGACCGGGACTACCCTTATAGATGAGCAGTTCTTC. It yields the protein CASGTGTTLIDEQFF.

Remarks on this clonotype: One end of the junction fails to match germline, which may point to a read error. The rearrangement joins TRBV11-2 to TRBJ2-2; TRBD2 is a possible D gene (6 bases). CDR3 length equals 15 residues. Germline CDR1 SGHAT, CDR2 FQNNGV. The CDR3 DNA follows: TGTGCCAGCAGCTTTGCGGGATCGAACACTCGGGAACTGTTTTTT. Translating it yields CASSFAGSNTRELFF.

Regarding this clonotype: A junction end diverges from the germline sequence, so it may reflect a read error. CDR3 loop: CDSSGGLVSGGSRRLGYGYTF. The CDR3, as DNA: TGCGACAGCAGTGGGGGCTTAGTGTCGGGGGGTAGCCGAAGATTGGGTTATGGCTACACCTTT. The rearrangement uses TRBV10-2 and TRBJ1-2, with D possibly being TRBD1 (6 bases). This CDR3 has 21 amino acids. Germline V gene data show CDR1 as WSHSY and CDR2 as SAAADI.

About this clonotype: At one end the junction does not follow the germline gene, possibly because of a read error. This chain joins TRBV5-1 and TRBJ1-6, with 10 bases aligning to TRBD1. The CDR3 totals 15 residues. Germline values: CDR1 SGHRS, CDR2 YFSETQ. This CDR3 reads CAISLEGQGSSSLHF. The CDR3 DNA reads TGCGCCATCAGCTTGGAGGGACAGGGGTCCTCATCCCTCCACTTT.

For this clonotype: One end of the junction is discordant with germline, which a read error may explain. This chain connects TRBV11-2 to TRBJ2-3; D possibly corresponds to TRBD2 (5 bases). This CDR3 region has 16 residues. Germline V gene sequence: CDR1 SGHAT, CDR2 FQNNGV. The CDR3 DNA sequence: TGTGCCAGCACCCGACTACCCATCAACCCCACAGATACACAGTATTTT. It is translated as CASTRLPINPTDTQYF.

The V gene is TRBV6-5, the J gene TRBJ2-7; tentative D call: TRBD1 (5 bases). The CDR3 loop spans 11 amino acids. CDR1 MNHEY and CDR2 SVGAGI come from the germline V gene. The DNA for the CDR3 is TGTCTCAGCAGTCAGGGCCTCGAGCAGTACTTC. Its protein is CLSSQGLEQYF.

To note about this clonotype: One junction end disagrees with the germline gene, perhaps due to a read error. The rearrangement links TRBV11-2 to TRBJ2-7; D gene unclear. Germline CDR1 and CDR2: SGHAT and FQNNGV. The CDR3 runs 16 residues. The CDR3 nucleotides are TGTGCCAGCAACTTCCGTGCGACCAGCCTCTCCTACGGGCAGTACTTC. Protein product: CASNFRATSLSYGQYF.

A word on this clonotype: Germline and junction disagree at one end, which may indicate a read error. This chain joins TRBV12-3 or TRBV12-4 and TRBJ2-7, with D possibly being TRBD1 (6 bases). There are 15 residues in the CDR3. The CDR3 DNA follows: TGTGCCAGCAGTTTAGGGCAGGGGTCCAACTACAAGCAGTGCTTC. Its protein product is CASSLGQGSNYKQCF.

Turning to this clonotype: The CDR3 ends on some other residue instead of the conserved phenylalanine or tryptophan, so this is likely a read error. V and J are TRBV4-2 and TRBJ2-1; D is ambiguous. The CDR3 runs 14 residues. Per germline, CDR1 LGHNA and CDR2 YNFKEQ. The CDR3 here is CANSLGHNDNEQFL. The CDR3 coding sequence is TGTGCCAACAGCCTAGGGCACAACGACAATGAGCAGTTCTTA.

With regard to this clonotype: A much bigger clone sits one base away, suggesting this may be a read error. CDR3 amino acids: CASSLLTGVGETQYF. CDR3 bases: TGTGCCAGCAGTTTACTAACGGGAGTTGGGGAGACCCAGTACTTC. The chain combines TRBV6-5 with TRBJ2-5; TRBD2 might be the D (6 bases). The CDR3 consists of 15 residues. The ends were cut back, 4 bases at V and 5 bases at J, with 17 bases in the middle. Germline lookup yields CDR1 MNHEY and CDR2 SVGAGI.

As regards this clonotype: At one of its ends the junction is not consistent with the germline gene, which may arise from a read error. The chain combines TRBV6-2 or TRBV6-3 with TRBJ1-1; D is unresolved. The CDR3 runs 14 residues. Germline V lookup: CDR1 MNHEY, CDR2 SVGEGT. DNA of the CDR3: TGTGCCAGCAGTTACCCAGAGCTGGACGCTGAGGCTTTCTTT. Translation: CASSYPELDAEAFF.

With regard to this clonotype: A junction end diverges from the germline sequence, so it may reflect a read error. The chain recombines TRBV29-1 with TRBJ2-2; a weak D match, TRBD2 (5 bases). This CDR3 is built from 15 residues. Germline-derived CDR1 and CDR2 are SQVTM and ANQGSEA. DNA of the CDR3: TGCAGCCTTGAAGACGCCGTGGGAGCCCCCGGGGAGCTGTTTTTT. This codes for CSLEDAVGAPGELFF.

As regards this clonotype: A read error may explain this, as a much larger clone is one base away. The genes are TRBV11-2 and TRBJ2-4; a possible D gene is TRBD1 (5 bases). The germline CDR1 and CDR2 sequences are SGHAT and FQNNGV. The CDR3 length is 15 residues. Trimming took 0 bases from V and 6 from J, leaving 12 bases between them. CDR3 bases: TGTGCCAGCAGCTTAGAGTCAAGGGGTAGAAACATTCAGTACTTC. Residues: CASSLESRGRNIQYF.

This chain uses TRBV29-1 with TRBJ2-2, with no clear D. This CDR3 comprises 15 residues. V was cut by 8 bases and J by 1 base, with 17 bases left in between. Germline loops: CDR1 SQVTM, CDR2 ANQGSEA. CDR3 region: CSLSPATVNTGELFF. In DNA form, the CDR3 reads TGCAGCCTTTCCCCCGCAACAGTGAACACCGGGGAGCTGTTTTTT.